This TCR beta chain is drawn from a study of blood T cell repertoires in COVID-19. Study background: The study drew acute and convalescent COVID-19 samples from the United States, Italy and Spain.

This clone turned up a few times. Germline CDR1 DFQATT, CDR2 SNEGSKA (reference sequence). The CDR3 extends over 11 amino acids. Repertoires were generated with immunoSEQ multiplex PCR, while TCRdb's copy carries only in-frame clones and drops some. The profile covers more than 200,000 clones, with 82% appearing a single time and roughly 8.2% taken by the ten largest. The specimen was peripheral blood. This TCR came from a woman aged 80 or over with COVID-19, enrolled during active disease. The chain recombines TRBV20-1 with TRBJ2-3; 8 positions match TRBD2. CDR3 coding DNA: TGCACCTCGGGGGGGCCAGATACGCAGTATTTT. Residues: CTSGGPDTQYF.